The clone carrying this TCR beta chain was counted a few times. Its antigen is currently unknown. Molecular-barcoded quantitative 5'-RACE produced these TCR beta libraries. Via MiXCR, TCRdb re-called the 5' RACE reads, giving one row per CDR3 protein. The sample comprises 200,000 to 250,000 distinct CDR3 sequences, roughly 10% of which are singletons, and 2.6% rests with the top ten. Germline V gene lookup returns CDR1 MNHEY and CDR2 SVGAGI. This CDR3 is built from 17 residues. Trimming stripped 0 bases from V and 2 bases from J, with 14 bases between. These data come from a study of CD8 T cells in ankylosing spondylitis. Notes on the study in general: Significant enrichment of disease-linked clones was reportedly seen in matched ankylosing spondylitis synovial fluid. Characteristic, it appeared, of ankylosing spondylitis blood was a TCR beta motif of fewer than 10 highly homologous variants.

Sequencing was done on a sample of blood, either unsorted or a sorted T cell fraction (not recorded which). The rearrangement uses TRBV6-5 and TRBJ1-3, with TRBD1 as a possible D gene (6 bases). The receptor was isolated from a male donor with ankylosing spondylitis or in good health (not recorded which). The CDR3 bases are TGTGCCAGCAGTTACTCGGGAACCGGGACAACTGGAAACACCATATATTTT. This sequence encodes CASSYSGTGTTGNTIYF.